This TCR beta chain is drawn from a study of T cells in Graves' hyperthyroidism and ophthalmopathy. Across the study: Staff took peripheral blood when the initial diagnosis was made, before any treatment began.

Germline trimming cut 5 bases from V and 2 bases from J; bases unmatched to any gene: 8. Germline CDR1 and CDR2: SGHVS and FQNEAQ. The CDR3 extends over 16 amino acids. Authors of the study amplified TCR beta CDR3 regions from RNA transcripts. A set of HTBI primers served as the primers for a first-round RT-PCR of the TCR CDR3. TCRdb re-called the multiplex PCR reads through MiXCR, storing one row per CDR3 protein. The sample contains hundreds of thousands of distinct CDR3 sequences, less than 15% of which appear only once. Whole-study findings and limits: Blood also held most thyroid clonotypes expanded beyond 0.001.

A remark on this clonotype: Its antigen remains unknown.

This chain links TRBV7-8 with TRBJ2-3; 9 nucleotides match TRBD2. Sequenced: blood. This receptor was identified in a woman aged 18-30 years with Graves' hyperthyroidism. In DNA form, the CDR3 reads TGTGCCAGCAGCGAGGAAGCGGGAGGCCCCACAGATACGCAGTATTTT. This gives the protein CASSEEAGGPTDTQYF.